One and the same sample provided the 29 T cell receptor beta chains below, sequenced in a study of naive and memory T cell subsets. Whole-blood samples were around 2.5 ml of peripheral blood from healthy adult volunteers. Reverse transcription of blood and skin TCR RNA was primed at alpha and beta constant regions. MiXCR was run by TCRdb on the 5' RACE reads, yielding one entry per CDR3 protein. Of about 26,000 distinct CDR3 sequences in the sample, approximately 24% were seen once. These TCRs come from a female donor in good health.

This clonotype has just a few counts. The rearrangement uses TRBV6-1 and TRBJ2-1; 10 positions match TRBD1. The ends lost 2 bases at V and 6 bases at J; junction bases unmatched: 4. Germline CDR1 and CDR2: MNHNS and SASEGT. The CDR3 has 15 amino acids. The CDR3 loop reads CASSEPGTGVNEQFF. CDR3 DNA sequence: TGTGCCAGCAGTGAACCCGGGACAGGGGTCAATGAGCAGTTCTTC.

This clonotype is medium-sized (0.01 to 0.1%) by share. The chain joins TRBV19 to TRBJ2-7; 9 positions agree with TRBD1. CDR3 size: 15 residues. J gave up 4 bases and V 5 bases, and 9 bases lay outside the gene matches. Germline CDR1 LNHDA, CDR2 SQIVND (reference sequence). CDR3 residues: CASSAGTGSKYEQYF. The CDR3, as DNA: TGTGCCAGTAGTGCCGGGACAGGGTCGAAGTACGAGCAGTACTTC.

This clonotype was counted many times. V gene TRBV29-1 combines with J gene TRBJ2-6; D uncertain. The V end lost 6 bases, the J end lost 0 bases, and 12 bases lay between the germline ends. The germline CDR1 and CDR2 sequences are SQVTM and ANQGSEA. The CDR3 runs to 15 residues. In DNA form, the CDR3 reads TGCAGCGTGGTAGACCGTGACTCTGGGGCCAACGTCCTGACTTTC. The encoded protein is CSVVDRDSGANVLTF.

Sample share makes this clonotype large. The chain joins TRBV20-1 to TRBJ2-1; no firm D call. The V and J ends lost 0 bases and 8 bases respectively, with 8 bases between them. Germline CDR1 DFQATT, CDR2 SNEGSKA (reference sequence). The CDR3 covers 12 residues. The CDR3 DNA is TGCAGTGCTAGAGATTCGGATCATGAGCAGTTCTTC. Its protein is CSARDSDHEQFF.

The chain employs TRBV4-3 and TRBJ1-4; no clear D. The V gene's germline CDR1 is LGHNA and CDR2 YSLEER. The CDR3 length is 15 residues. The V gene lost 1 base and the J gene lost 0 bases, with 6 bases spanning the gap. CDR3 sequence reads: CASSQGLATNEKLFF. The CDR3 region has the DNA TGCGCCAGCAGCCAAGGGTTGGCAACTAATGAAAAACTGTTTTTT.

V is TRBV20-1 and J is TRBJ2-1; TRBD2 aligns across 8 bases. Trimming removed 1 base from V and 2 bases from J; junction bases left unmatched: 4. The CDR3 is 15 residues long. From germline, CDR1 is DFQATT and CDR2 SNEGSKA (reference sequence). CDR3 nucleotide sequence: TGCAGTGCTAGAGGCCTAGCGGGCACCTACAATGAGCAGTTCTTC. It is translated as CSARGLAGTYNEQFF.

This clonotype is medium-sized by share. The chain has TRBV5-6 and TRBJ2-1; D gene ambiguous. Germline loops: CDR1 SGHDT, CDR2 YYEEEE. The CDR3 runs 12 residues. Trimming shortened V by 4 bases and J by 4 bases, and 6 bases separated the two germline ends. CDR3 region: CASSRPYNEQFF. The CDR3 coding sequence is TGTGCCAGCAGCCGACCTTACAATGAGCAGTTCTTC.

This clonotype was found many times. The rearrangement links TRBV13 to TRBJ2-1; 14 positions agree with TRBD2. The CDR3 sequence is 16 residues long. CDR1 PRHDT and CDR2 FYEKMQ come from the germline V gene (reference sequence). Losses at the gene ends were 5 bases for V and 10 bases for J; bases not matched to a gene: 10. DNA for the CDR3: TGTGCCAGCAGCCCTTCGGGACTAGCGGGAGTACCGGAGCAGTTCTTC. It yields the protein CASSPSGLAGVPEQFF.

The rearrangement links TRBV12-3 or TRBV12-4 to TRBJ2-2; TRBD1 aligns across 9 bases. This CDR3 has 15 amino acids. V was clipped by 5 bases and J by 6 bases; unmatched bases: 7. CDR3 DNA sequence: TGTGCCAGCAGTCCCTGGACAGGGGAGGCCGGGGAGCTGTTTTTT. Protein sequence: CASSPWTGEAGELFF.

In its sample, this clonotype was seen many times. The chain couples TRBV11-3 to TRBJ2-3; D remains ambiguous. With 4 bases removed from V and 4 bases from J, the gap between germline ends came to 9 bases. The length of the CDR3 is 13 residues. Germline values: CDR1 SGHNT, CDR2 YENEEA. The CDR3 loop is CASSSTGADTQYF. CDR3 coding DNA: TGTGCCAGCAGCTCTACTGGTGCAGATACGCAGTATTTT.

This clonotype came up many times. V and J are TRBV20-1 and TRBJ2-1; no definite D call. The CDR3 consists of 13 residues. V lost 1 base, J lost 4 bases, and 8 bases lay in between. The germline V gene encodes CDR1 DFQATT and CDR2 SNEGSKA (reference sequence). The CDR3 protein is CSARGHSYNEQFF. CDR3 in DNA: TGCAGTGCTAGAGGCCACAGTTACAATGAGCAGTTCTTC.

This clonotype qualifies as medium-sized (0.01 to 0.1%). The rearrangement links TRBV19 to TRBJ2-1; D might be TRBD2 (6 bases). V was pared by 7 bases and J by 2 bases, with 15 bases between. Germline lookup yields CDR1 LNHDA and CDR2 SQIVND (reference sequence). The CDR3 spans 15 residues. The DNA for the CDR3 is TGTGCCAGTACCGGCACTAGCATCCCCTACAATGAGCAGTTCTTC. Protein: CASTGTSIPYNEQFF.

The rearrangement links TRBV29-1 to TRBJ1-1; no reliable D call. This CDR3 has 10 amino acids. In germline, CDR1 is SQVTM, CDR2 ANQGSEA. V shed 4 bases and J shed 4 bases, with 4 bases lying between them. Written as DNA, the CDR3 is TGCAGCGTTGTAGGCACTGAAGCTTTCTTT. Translating gives CSVVGTEAFF.

This clonotype was recorded many times. The chain joins TRBV19 to TRBJ2-5; TRBD2 agrees at 7 bases. After removal of 6 bases from V and 3 bases from J, the junction contained 4 bases not matched to a gene. Per the germline V gene, CDR1 is LNHDA and CDR2 is SQIVND (reference sequence). The length of the CDR3 is 13 residues. The CDR3 nucleotides read TGTGCCAGTAGGCGGGGGTTCGAAGAGACCCAGTACTTC. Amino acid sequence: CASRRGFEETQYF. The full variable domain, with the rest looked up from reference TRBV19 and TRBJ2-5, is DGGITQSPKYLFRKEGQNVTLSCEQNLNHDAMYWYRQDPGQGLRLIYYSQIVNDFQKGDIAEGYSVSREKKESFPLTVTSAQKNPTAFYLCASRRGFEETQYFGPGTRLLVL.

There are a few counts of this clonotype. The chain couples TRBV27 to TRBJ1-1; perhaps TRBD1 as D (5 bases). Germline V gene data show CDR1 as MNHEY and CDR2 as SMNVEV (reference sequence). V gave up 0 bases and J gave up 4 bases, with 12 bases separating them. The CDR3 has 15 amino acids. CDR3 amino acids: CASSLSGGRSTEAFF. Written as DNA, the CDR3 is TGTGCCAGCAGTTTATCCGGGGGAAGGAGCACTGAAGCTTTCTTT.

In its sample, this clonotype was seen many times. CDR3: CADRGSGNTIYF. CDR3 coding DNA: TGTGCCGATAGGGGCTCTGGAAACACCATATATTTT. The rearrangement links TRBV2 to TRBJ1-3; a weak D match, TRBD1 (5 bases). This CDR3 has 12 residues. Per germline, CDR1 SNHLY and CDR2 FYNNEI. Trimming cost V 11 bases and J 0 bases, with 8 bases left between them.

J is TRBJ2-2 and V is TRBV20-1; D not certain. Trimming took off 6 bases at V and 4 bases at J, with 15 bases between the two ends. The CDR3 has 14 residues. Germline V gene data show CDR1 as DFQATT and CDR2 as SNEGSKA (reference sequence). CDR3 coding DNA: TGCAGTGCCAGAACGGCGCTAGGCACCGGGGAGCTGTTTTTT. Translating gives CSARTALGTGELFF.

In its sample, this clonotype was seen a few times. With a much larger clone just one base away, this may be a read error. The DNA is left out, because the CDR3 cannot be placed on it with certainty; the CDR3 is given as TCRdb lists it. The V and J genes are TRBV29-1 and TRBJ1-2; the table's D call, TRBD1, has no DNA check behind it. The length of the CDR3 is 12 amino acids, counting both ends. CDR1 is SQVTM and CDR2 is ANQGSEA in the germline V gene. CDR3 region: CSVGQGIYGDTF.

This clonotype came up many times. The chain couples TRBV10-3 to TRBJ2-3; 9 bases map to TRBD2. V was clipped by 10 bases and J by 2 bases; unmatched bases: 10. This CDR3 has 15 amino acids. Germline V gene data show CDR1 as ENHRY and CDR2 as SYGVKD. This CDR3 reads CATSQSSGITDTQYF. The CDR3 DNA reads as TGTGCCACCTCTCAGTCTAGCGGGATCACAGATACGCAGTATTTT.

The V and J genes are TRBV29-1 and TRBJ1-1, with 8 bases matching TRBD1. The length of the CDR3 is 13 residues. V gave up 8 bases and J gave up 1 base; unmatched junction bases: 6. Per germline, CDR1 SQVTM and CDR2 ANQGSEA. CDR3 sequence reads: CSFRTGTNTEAFF. CDR3 DNA: TGCAGCTTCAGGACAGGGACGAACACTGAAGCTTTCTTT.

This clonotype was observed a few times. The genes are TRBV10-3 and TRBJ2-7; D is tentatively TRBD1 or TRBD2 (6 bases each). Germline V gene data show CDR1 as ENHRY and CDR2 as SYGVKD. The CDR3 consists of 15 residues. Trimming stripped 3 bases from V and 4 bases from J, with 16 bases between. This CDR3 is CAISDASTGRYEQYF. CDR3 nucleotides: TGTGCCATCAGTGACGCATCAACAGGGAGGTACGAGCAGTACTTC.

The J gene is TRBJ2-7, the V gene TRBV7-2; 9 bases agree with TRBD1. J was trimmed by 5 bases and V by 4 bases; bases with no gene match: 0. The CDR3 has 12 amino acids. Germline CDR1 and CDR2: SGHTA and FQGNSA. The CDR3 DNA sequence: TGTGCCAGCAGCTGGGACAGGGACGAGCAGTACTTC. It yields the protein CASSWDRDEQYF.

The table lists this clonotype with many counts. The chain is built from TRBV12-5 and TRBJ1-2; D remains unclear. This CDR3 spans 11 amino acids. Trimming stripped 6 bases from V and 1 base from J, with 3 bases between. Germline values: CDR1 LGHNT, CDR2 FRNRAP. The CDR3 sequence is CASGLNYGYTF. Written as DNA, the CDR3 is TGTGCTAGTGGACTTAACTATGGCTACACCTTC.

The V gene is TRBV7-2, the J gene TRBJ1-5; possibly TRBD1 for D (5 bases). Germline lookup yields CDR1 SGHTA and CDR2 FQGNSA. Trimming took off 5 bases at V and 2 bases at J, with 19 bases between the two ends. The CDR3 contains 17 residues. CDR3 sequence: CASSPGPFLPRNQPQHF. In DNA, the CDR3 is TGTGCCAGCAGCCCAGGGCCCTTCCTGCCCCGCAATCAGCCCCAGCATTTT.

This sequence joins TRBV7-6 and TRBJ1-2; no clear D gene. CDR3 size: 13 residues. Per germline, CDR1 SGHVS and CDR2 FNYEAQ. V was trimmed by 0 bases and J by 5 bases, leaving 7 bases between them. CDR3 DNA sequence: TGTGCCAGCAGCTTAGCATCCGGTTATGGCTACACCTTC. It translates to CASSLASGYGYTF.

The chain is built from TRBV12-3 or TRBV12-4 and TRBJ2-6; no firm D call. The CDR3 covers 13 residues. The germline V and J ends were trimmed by 3 bases and 4 bases, with 4 bases remaining between them. CDR3 nucleotide sequence: TGTGCCAGCAGTTTTCCCGGGGCCAACGTCCTGACTTTC. This sequence encodes CASSFPGANVLTF.

By share, this clonotype counts as medium-sized. CDR3 coding DNA: TGTGCCAGCAGACTTGGGCTGAGCGACCATACGCAGTATTTT. It is translated as CASRLGLSDHTQYF. J is TRBJ2-3 and V is TRBV6-5; D unclear. CDR3 length: 14 residues. Germline CDR1 MNHEY, CDR2 SVGAGI. Trimming pared 6 bases from V and 7 bases from J, leaving 17 bases between.

The table lists this clonotype with many counts. The chain has TRBV10-3 and TRBJ2-5, with D uncertain. This CDR3 is 13 amino acids long. CDR1 is ENHRY and CDR2 is SYGVKD in the germline V gene. V gave up 3 bases and J gave up 3 bases, with 8 bases separating them. CDR3 region: CAISDIWEETQYF. CDR3 DNA sequence: TGTGCCATCAGTGACATTTGGGAAGAGACCCAGTACTTC.

This clonotype is termed medium-sized. The genes are TRBV5-1 and TRBJ2-3, with 10 bases that match TRBD1. There are 21 residues in the CDR3. V lost 5 bases, J lost 2 bases, and 23 bases stayed unmatched. Looked up from germline, CDR1 is SGHRS and CDR2 is YFSETQ. This CDR3 is CASRDRTTADRGRGLTDTQYF. DNA for the CDR3: TGCGCCAGCAGGGACCGGACGACCGCCGACAGGGGGCGCGGCCTCACAGATACGCAGTATTTT.